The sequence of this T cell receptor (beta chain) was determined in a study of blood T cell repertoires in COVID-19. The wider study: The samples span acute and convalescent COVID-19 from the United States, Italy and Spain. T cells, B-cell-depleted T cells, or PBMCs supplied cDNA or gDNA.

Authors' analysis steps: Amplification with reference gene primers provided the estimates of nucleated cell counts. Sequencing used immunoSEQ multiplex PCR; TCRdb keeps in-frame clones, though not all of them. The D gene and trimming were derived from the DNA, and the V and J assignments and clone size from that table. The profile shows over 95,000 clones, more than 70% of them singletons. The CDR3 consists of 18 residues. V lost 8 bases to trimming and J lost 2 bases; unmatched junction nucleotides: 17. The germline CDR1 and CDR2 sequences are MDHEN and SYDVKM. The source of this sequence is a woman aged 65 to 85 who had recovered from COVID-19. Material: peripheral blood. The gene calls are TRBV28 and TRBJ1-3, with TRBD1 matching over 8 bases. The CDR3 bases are TGTGCCAGCCGAAGGCCTACTGGACAGGGTGGGCCTGGAAACACCATATATTTT. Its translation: CASRRPTGQGGPGNTIYF.